The entry below describes one T cell receptor (beta chain). The repertoire was sequenced with immunoSEQ multiplex PCR; TCRdb's copy has only in-frame clones and lacks some. The sample holds 80,000 to 100,000 clones, around 80% seen once. Stated time point: after dendritic cell vaccination, including at tumor progression/relapse. The sample is drawn from a study of glioma-infiltrating T cells after dendritic cell vaccination. Looking at the study overall: Dendritic cell vaccine was injected intradermally three times, biweekly.

Sample: blood, taken after dendritic cell vaccination. This sequence originates from a human donor with glioblastoma.

CDR3 in DNA: TGTGCCAGCAGTTTACAGGGCCCCTCTGAAGCTTTCTTT. Its translation is CASSLQGPSEAFF. The chain combines TRBV27 with TRBJ1-1, with a weak D call TRBD1 (5 bases). The CDR3 covers 13 residues. The V gene's germline CDR1 is MNHEY and CDR2 SMNVEV (reference sequence). Trimming pared 2 bases from V and 6 bases from J, leaving 10 bases between.